This is a list of T cell receptor beta chains from one sample in a study of beta chain features in type 1 diabetes. TCRdb keeps only in-frame clones here, not all; method: immunoSEQ multiplex PCR. Among more than 250,000 clones listed, around 21% were seen once. Sequences were obtained from naive CD4+ T cells from blood. The receptor source for this set is a woman aged 40 to 50 with type 1 diabetes. Each CDR3 is given with its conserved first and last residue. D genes are given only for firm matches. Clone size is not always given. Where it is, it says once, few, many or a class for expanded clones.

V gene	J gene	D gene	clone size	CDR3 protein	CDR3 DNA
TRBV9	TRBJ2-1	TRBD1	NA	CASSVAPVQGAQDNEQFF	TGTGCCAGCAGCGTAGCCCCCGTACAGGGGGCTCAGGACAATGAGCAGTTCTTC
TRBV28	TRBJ2-1	NA	NA	CACRLGPSHDEQFF	TGTGCCTGCCGCCTGGGCCCCTCGCACGATGAGCAGTTCTTC
TRBV5-6	TRBJ2-5	TRBD1	NA	CASSLPHRGEAETQYF	TGTGCCAGCAGCTTGCCCCACAGGGGAGAGGCAGAGACCCAGTACTTC
TRBV7-2	TRBJ2-7	TRBD2	NA	CASSLGAGGPYEQYF	TGTGCCAGCAGCTTAGGAGCGGGAGGGCCCTACGAGCAGTACTTC
TRBV5-4	TRBJ2-7	NA	few	CASSLGQGSSYEQYF	TGTGCCAGCAGCTTGGGCCAGGGCAGCTCCTACGAGCAGTACTTC
TRBV4-2	TRBJ2-1	NA	NA	CASSQSGPYNEQFF	TGTGCCAGCAGCCAAAGCGGACCCTACAATGAGCAGTTCTTC
TRBV28	TRBJ2-2	TRBD1	NA	CASLEATGGIGELFF	TGTGCCAGCCTGGAGGCCACAGGGGGAATCGGGGAGCTGTTTTTT
TRBV6-6	TRBJ1-5	TRBD1	few	CASTYRDRGYQPQHF	TGTGCCAGCACTTACCGGGACAGGGGCTACCAGCCCCAGCATTTT
TRBV2	TRBJ1-1	NA	few	CASSNMGTPTNRAF	TGTGCCAGCAGTAATATGGGGACACCGACGAATAGAGCCTTT
TRBV30	TRBJ1-5	TRBD1	NA	CAWGQGERQPQHF	TGTGCCTGGGGGCAGGGGGAGCGGCAGCCCCAGCATTTT
TRBV29-1	TRBJ1-1	NA	few	CSVEAPSNTEAFF	TGCAGCGTTGAAGCCCCGTCGAACACTGAAGCTTTCTTT
TRBV29-1	TRBJ1-1	NA	few	CSVEGRMNTEAFF	TGCAGCGTTGAAGGGAGAATGAACACTGAAGCTTTCTTT
TRBV7-2	TRBJ2-7	NA	few	CASSLSPYEQYF	TGTGCCAGCAGCTTATCCCCTTACGAGCAGTACTTC
TRBV19	TRBJ1-6	NA	NA	CASRENYNSPLHF	TGTGCCAGTAGGGAGAACTATAATTCACCCCTCCACTTT
TRBV5-1	TRBJ2-2	NA	NA	CASSWEAGAGELFF	TGCGCCAGCAGCTGGGAAGCGGGCGCCGGGGAGCTGTTTTTT
TRBV7-2	TRBJ2-1	NA	few	CASSRGNEQFF	TGTGCCAGCAGCCGGGGGAATGAGCAGTTCTTC
TRBV30	TRBJ1-1	TRBD1	few	CAWSIQGSTEAFF	TGTGCCTGGAGTATACAGGGGAGCACTGAAGCTTTCTTT
TRBV9	TRBJ1-1	TRBD1	NA	CASSVGQGRRDTEAFF	TGTGCCAGCAGCGTAGGACAGGGTCGAAGGGACACTGAAGCTTTCTTT
TRBV7-9	TRBJ1-6	TRBD1	few	CASSPEGARDSPLHF	TGTGCCAGCAGCCCCGAGGGGGCGAGGGATTCACCCCTCCACTTT